The 25 T cell receptor beta chains presented below share a single source sample, sequenced in a study of control samples from healthy donors and cancer patients. TCRdb keeps only in-frame clones here, not all; method: immunoSEQ multiplex PCR. Of 400,000 to 500,000 clones listed, 90% are singletons. Sequenced input: PBMCs. The receptors shown here come from a man aged 35 to 55 with head and neck cancer.

The chain combines TRBV19 with TRBJ2-1, with D perhaps matching TRBD2 (6 bases). This CDR3 contains 16 residues. The germline V gene encodes CDR1 LNHDA and CDR2 SQIVND (reference sequence). V lost 0 bases to trimming and J lost 4 bases, with 13 bases between them. The CDR3 spells CASSIDPGVGYNEQFF. As DNA, the CDR3 is TGTGCCAGTAGTATAGACCCGGGAGTCGGGTACAATGAGCAGTTCTTC.

V is TRBV19 and J is TRBJ2-1; tentatively, D is TRBD2 (6 bases). V lost 5 bases and J lost 4, with 6 bases in between. The CDR3 spans 12 residues. Germline-derived CDR1 and CDR2 are LNHDA and SQIVND (reference sequence). CDR3 sequence reads: CASSGGYNEQFF. The CDR3, as DNA: TGTGCCAGTAGTGGAGGGTACAATGAGCAGTTCTTC.

The chain joins TRBV6-5 to TRBJ1-1; D is possibly TRBD1 (6 bases). CDR3 length equals 14 residues. CDR1 is MNHEY and CDR2 is SVGAGI in the germline V gene. Trimming took off 10 bases at V and 4 bases at J, with 19 bases between the two ends. CDR3 amino acids: CATNPLGGATEAFF. The CDR3 coding sequence is TGTGCCACCAACCCCCTGGGGGGGGCCACTGAAGCTTTCTTT.

The V call is TRBV4-2, the J call TRBJ2-7, with D perhaps matching TRBD2 (5 bases). Trimming stripped 0 bases from V and 0 bases from J, with 15 bases between. The CDR3 is made up of 17 amino acids. Germline V gene lookup returns CDR1 LGHNA and CDR2 YNFKEQ. The CDR3 nucleotides are TGTGCCAGCAGCCAAGACGCCGGCGGAGGTCCCTCCTACGAGCAGTACTTC. As protein: CASSQDAGGGPSYEQYF.

The rearrangement links TRBV27 to TRBJ2-1; 8 bases map to TRBD2. The CDR3 is 15 residues long. Trimming took 5 bases from V and 5 from J; bases not matched to a gene: 8. Looked up from germline, CDR1 is MNHEY and CDR2 is SMNVEV (reference sequence). The CDR3 coding sequence is TGTGCCAGCAGTCCAGATAGCGGGATCAACAATGAGCAGTTCTTC. It translates to CASSPDSGINNEQFF.

CDR3 sequence reads: CAWTPGGETQYF. The CDR3 bases are TGTGCCTGGACCCCGGGCGGTGAGACCCAGTACTTC. This chain links TRBV30 with TRBJ2-5, with no clear D. V dropped 4 bases and J dropped 5 bases, with 11 bases sitting between them. The CDR3 totals 12 residues. Germline V CDR1 and CDR2: GTSNPN, SVGIG (reference sequence).

The chain couples TRBV7-2 to TRBJ1-2, with D hard to call. CDR3 length equals 14 residues. V lost 4 bases and J 1 base, leaving 10 bases between the germline ends. Germline CDR1 reads SGHTA; CDR2 reads FQGNSA. CDR3 DNA sequence: TGTGCCAGCAGCTCAGGACGTTATAACTATGGCTACACCTTC. Encoded protein: CASSSGRYNYGYTF.

This clone was seen a handful of times. The rearrangement uses TRBV30 and TRBJ1-2; D is ambiguous. CDR3 length: 14 amino acids. V gave up 4 bases and J gave up 4 bases, with 16 bases separating them. CDR1 GTSNPN and CDR2 SVGIG come from the germline V gene (reference sequence). CDR3 sequence reads: CAWTGSGHLYGYTF. The CDR3 DNA follows: TGTGCCTGGACTGGAAGCGGCCATCTCTATGGCTACACCTTC.

This clone was recorded only once. The rearrangement links TRBV7-2 to TRBJ1-6; 9 nucleotides line up with TRBD1. With 5 bases clipped from V and 9 bases from J, the junction kept 11 bases outside the gene matches. CDR3 length equals 16 residues. The germline V gene has CDR1 SGHTA and CDR2 FQGNSA. DNA of the CDR3: TGTGCCAGCAGCCAATTAATGGGACAGGGTATTTCACCCCTCCACTTT. It translates to CASSQLMGQGISPLHF.

J is TRBJ2-1 and V is TRBV24-1; perhaps D is TRBD1 or TRBD2 (5 bases each). Germline CDR1 KGHDR, CDR2 SFDVKD. V was cut by 4 bases and J by 9 bases, with 27 bases left in between. The CDR3 covers 18 residues. CDR3 DNA sequence: TGTGCCACCAGTGAGCTGAAATTTCCGGGACCGGATCGTGGTGAGCAGTTCTTC. Translated: CATSELKFPGPDRGEQFF.

The chain couples TRBV7-2 to TRBJ2-1, with D perhaps matching TRBD2 (6 bases). CDR3 size: 13 residues. V lost 1 base to trimming and J lost 9 bases, with 10 bases between them. Germline CDR1 reads SGHTA; CDR2 reads FQGNSA. CDR3: CASSLGGGPEQFF. CDR3 in DNA: TGTGCCAGCAGCTTAGGTGGAGGGCCTGAGCAGTTCTTC.

This clone has only a few counts. The J gene is TRBJ1-5, the V gene TRBV7-2, with D unclear. Germline V gene sequence: CDR1 SGHTA, CDR2 FQGNSA. The V and J ends lost 1 base and 6 bases respectively, with 13 bases between them. The CDR3 runs 15 residues. The CDR3 loop reads CASSLVAGVGQPQHF. DNA of the CDR3: TGTGCCAGCAGCTTAGTAGCCGGGGTAGGTCAGCCCCAGCATTTT.

The rearrangement links TRBV13 to TRBJ1-2; weak D call: TRBD1 (5 bases). V shed 4 bases and J shed 4 bases, with 10 bases lying between them. Germline assignment: CDR1 PRHDT and CDR2 FYEKMQ (reference sequence). The CDR3 is made up of 13 amino acids. CDR3 region: CASSSDRVYGYTF. The CDR3 DNA sequence: TGTGCCAGCAGCTCCGACAGAGTCTATGGCTACACCTTC.

The V gene is TRBV27, the J gene TRBJ2-7; TRBD1 aligns across 12 bases. The CDR3 length is 14 residues. V lost 6 bases and J lost 4; bases outside the gene matches: 4. The germline V gene has CDR1 MNHEY and CDR2 SMNVEV (reference sequence). In DNA form, the CDR3 reads TGTGCCAGCAGACGGGACAGGGGGCCTTACGAGCAGTACTTC. It translates to CASRRDRGPYEQYF.

This clone was counted a single time. This chain joins TRBV6-2 or TRBV6-3 and TRBJ2-2; D is possibly TRBD2 (6 bases). This CDR3 is built from 15 residues. Trimming stripped 7 bases from V and 5 bases from J, with 17 bases between. Germline V gene lookup returns CDR1 MNHEY and CDR2 SVGEGT. The CDR3 here is CASNPTGTQTGELFF. CDR3 in DNA: TGTGCCAGCAACCCTACCGGGACTCAAACCGGGGAGCTGTTTTTT.

The chain couples TRBV3-1 (or the pseudogene TRBV3-2) to TRBJ2-2; tentatively, D is TRBD1 or TRBD2 (5 bases each). Trimming removed 2 bases from V and 2 bases from J, with 15 bases in between. This CDR3 is built from 17 residues. CDR1 and CDR2 from the germline V gene are LGHDT and YNNKEL (reference sequence). The CDR3 DNA is TGTGCCAGCAGCCAACCTAAAGGGACCGATAACACCGGGGAGCTGTTTTTT. This codes for CASSQPKGTDNTGELFF.

This sequence joins TRBV5-6 and TRBJ2-7; 8 bases fit TRBD1. This CDR3 region has 15 residues. V dropped 1 base and J dropped 5; count of bases not matched to a gene: 8. Germline CDR1 SGHDT, CDR2 YYEEEE. As DNA, the CDR3 is TGTGCCAGCAGCTTGTATCAGGGGGCGTCGAACGAGCAGTACTTC. Translated: CASSLYQGASNEQYF.

The chain links TRBV13 to TRBJ2-2, with TRBD1 matching 8 bases. The CDR3 runs 14 residues. V gave up 5 bases and J gave up 4 bases; unmatched junction bases: 3. CDR1 PRHDT and CDR2 FYEKMQ come from the germline V gene (reference sequence). CDR3 sequence reads: CASSPTGGTGELFF. In DNA, the CDR3 is TGTGCCAGCAGCCCTACAGGGGGCACCGGGGAGCTGTTTTTT.

The chain links TRBV2 to TRBJ2-3; TRBD1 agrees at 10 bases. Germline-derived CDR1 and CDR2 are SNHLY and FYNNEI. V dropped 3 bases and J dropped 3; count of bases not matched to a gene: 9. This CDR3 has 17 amino acids. The CDR3 region has the DNA TGTGCCAGCAGTGATCGTTACCTGGGACAGGGGACAGATACGCAGTATTTT. This gives the protein CASSDRYLGQGTDTQYF.

The chain is built from TRBV28 and TRBJ2-7; D gene ambiguous. The V gene lost 7 bases and the J gene lost 7 bases, with 11 bases spanning the gap. The CDR3 totals 11 residues. Germline V gene data show CDR1 as MDHEN and CDR2 as SYDVKM. In DNA, the CDR3 is TGTGCCAGCACTACACCGAGGGAGCAGTACTTC. This encodes CASTTPREQYF.

This chain links TRBV30 with TRBJ1-5; 7 bases fit TRBD1. The germline V gene encodes CDR1 GTSNPN and CDR2 SVGIG (reference sequence). CDR3 length: 16 residues. V gave up 3 bases and J gave up 4 bases; unmatched junction bases: 12. The CDR3 nucleotides read TGTGCCTGGAGGGGGGGCTCGACAGGGTCGAATCAGCCCCAGCATTTT. Translating it yields CAWRGGSTGSNQPQHF.

The chain links TRBV5-1 to TRBJ2-1; D call uncertain. V lost 0 bases and J 13 bases, leaving 17 bases between the germline ends. This CDR3 has 14 amino acids. Per the germline V gene, CDR1 is SGHRS and CDR2 is YFSETQ. The CDR3: CASSLVVLDVFQFF. CDR3 DNA: TGCGCCAGCAGCTTGGTTGTGCTGGACGTCTTCCAGTTCTTC.

This chain's CDR3 is CASSYAATGRRTEAFF. CDR3 coding DNA: TGTGCCAGCAGTTACGCAGCCACAGGGAGAAGAACTGAAGCTTTCTTT. The chain uses TRBV6-5 and TRBJ1-1, with D possibly TRBD1 on 6 matching bases. Germline V gene sequence: CDR1 MNHEY, CDR2 SVGAGI. The CDR3 runs to 16 residues. Trimming took 2 bases from V and 5 from J, leaving 18 bases between them.

This clone was seen a single time. The chain is built from TRBV7-9 and TRBJ2-3; tentative D call: TRBD1 (6 bases). CDR1 is SEHNR and CDR2 is FQNEAQ in the germline V gene (reference sequence). V was clipped by 4 bases and J by 1 base, with 12 bases between them. This CDR3 spans 15 amino acids. CDR3 in amino acids: CASSSRDIRTDTQYF. CDR3 nucleotides: TGTGCCAGCAGCTCCCGGGACATACGCACAGATACGCAGTATTTT.

Concerning this clone: The sample carries other DNA sequences with the same CDR3. This CDR3 is CASSPGQGAYNEQFF. CDR3 DNA sequence: TGCGCCAGCAGCCCGGGACAGGGGGCGTACAATGAGCAGTTCTTC. The chain has TRBV5-1 and TRBJ2-1; TRBD1 aligns across 12 bases. Germline loops: CDR1 SGHRS, CDR2 YFSETQ. V shed 4 bases, J shed 4 bases, and the junction held 3 bases outside the gene matches. The CDR3 spans 15 residues. Full variable domain (outside the CDR3, taken from reference TRBV5-1 and TRBJ2-1): KAGVTQTPRYLIKTRGQQVTLSCSPISGHRSVSWYQQTPGQGLQFLFEYFSETQRNKGNFPGRFSGRQFSNSRSEMNVSTLELGDSALYLCASSPGQGAYNEQFFGPGTRLTVL.